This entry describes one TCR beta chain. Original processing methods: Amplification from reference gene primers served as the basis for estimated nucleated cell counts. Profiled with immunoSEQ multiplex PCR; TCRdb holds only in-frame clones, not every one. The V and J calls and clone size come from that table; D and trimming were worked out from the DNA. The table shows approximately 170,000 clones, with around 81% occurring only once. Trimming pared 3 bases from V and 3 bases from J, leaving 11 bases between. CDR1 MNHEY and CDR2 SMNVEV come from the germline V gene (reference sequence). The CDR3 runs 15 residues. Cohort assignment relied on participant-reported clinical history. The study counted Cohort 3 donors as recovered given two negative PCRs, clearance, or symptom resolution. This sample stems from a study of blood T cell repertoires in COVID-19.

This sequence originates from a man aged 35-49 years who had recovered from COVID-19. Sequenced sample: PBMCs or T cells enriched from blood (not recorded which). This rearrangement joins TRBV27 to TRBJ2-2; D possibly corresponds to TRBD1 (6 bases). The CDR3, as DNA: TGTGCCAGCAGTTTTTACAGGGAGCACACCGGGGAGCTGTTTTTT. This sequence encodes CASSFYREHTGELFF.